The 16 T cell receptor beta chains below were found in one sample sequenced in a study of OX40 agonist ivuxolimab in advanced cancers. TCRdb's table, derived via immunoSEQ multiplex PCR, lists solely in-frame clones and lacks some. Of about 20,000 clones listed, 74% are singletons. The input for sequencing was CD4+ or CD8+ T cells sorted from blood, taken in a trial of the OX40 agonist ivuxolimab. All receptors come from an adult with an advanced solid tumor such as melanoma, head and neck, liver or kidney cancer.

This rearrangement joins TRBV11-2 to TRBJ1-1; no firm D call. In germline, CDR1 is SGHAT, CDR2 FQNNGV. V lost 1 base and J 2 bases, leaving 5 bases between the germline ends. The CDR3 spans 13 residues. Written as DNA, the CDR3 is TGTGCCAGCAGCTTAGGGTTTAACACTGAAGCTTTCTTT. Its protein is CASSLGFNTEAFF.

The rearrangement joins TRBV25-1 to TRBJ2-7; 9 bases align to TRBD1. V lost 6 bases to trimming and J lost 4 bases; unmatched junction nucleotides: 4. The V gene's germline CDR1 is MGHDK and CDR2 SYGVNS. This CDR3 comprises 13 residues. CDR3 DNA: TGTGCCAGCAGCCTACAGGGGGCTTACGAGCAGTACTTC. This translates into CASSLQGAYEQYF.

The rearrangement links TRBV5-4 to TRBJ2-5; D call uncertain. Germline V gene data show CDR1 as SGHNT and CDR2 as YYREEE (reference sequence). Trimming removed 2 bases at V and 2 bases at J, with 7 bases between. The CDR3 is 13 amino acids. The CDR3 spells CASSFRPQETQYF. The CDR3 DNA sequence: TGTGCCAGCAGCTTTCGGCCTCAAGAGACCCAGTACTTC.

This clone has at least ten counts. The chain uses TRBV15 and TRBJ2-7, with D perhaps being TRBD1 or TRBD2 (5 bases each). Germline V CDR1 and CDR2: LNHNV, YYDKDF (reference sequence). Trimming cost V 4 bases and J 2 bases, with 15 bases left between them. This CDR3 has 15 residues. Here the CDR3 reads CATSKGTVPPYEQYF. Here the CDR3 DNA reads TGTGCCACCAGCAAAGGGACCGTACCGCCCTACGAGCAGTACTTC.

Points on this clone: Mismatch with germline at one junction end may stem from a read error. This sample includes further DNA sequences coding for the same CDR3. The genes are TRBV5-8 and TRBJ2-3; 8 nucleotides line up with TRBD2. CDR3 length equals 17 residues. The V gene's germline CDR1 is SGHTS and CDR2 YDEGEE. The CDR3 nucleotides are TGCGCCAGCAGCCAAGAAGGACTAGCCCTCAGCACAGATACGCAGTATTTT. It translates to CASSQEGLALSTDTQYF.

In its sample, this clone ranks as medium-sized. The chain carries TRBV2 and TRBJ2-3; 10 positions match TRBD1. This CDR3 has 15 residues. V trimming: 4 bases; J trimming: 2 bases; junction bases outside the gene matches: 3. Germline-derived CDR1 and CDR2 are SNHLY and FYNNEI. The CDR3 reads CASSATGGHTDTQYF. The CDR3, as DNA: TGTGCCAGCAGTGCGACAGGGGGCCACACAGATACGCAGTATTTT.

CDR3 sequence: CASSVASAGGYGYTF. The CDR3 nucleotides are TGTGCCAGCAGCGTAGCTTCTGCGGGGGGTTATGGCTACACCTTC. The V gene is TRBV9, the J gene TRBJ1-2, with D possibly being TRBD1 (5 bases). Trimming pared 0 bases from V and 5 bases from J, leaving 14 bases between. CDR3 length: 15 amino acids. Germline-derived CDR1 and CDR2 are SGDLS and YYNGEE.

The V call is TRBV6-5, the J call TRBJ1-1, with D tentatively TRBD1 (6 bases). V was shortened by 0 bases and J by 0 bases, with 11 bases between the two germline ends. CDR3 length equals 16 residues. Germline V gene lookup returns CDR1 MNHEY and CDR2 SVGAGI. Here the CDR3 DNA reads TGTGCCAGCAGTTACTCACAGGGACCCATGAACACTGAAGCTTTCTTT. Its translation is CASSYSQGPMNTEAFF.

This chain uses TRBV4-3 with TRBJ1-5; maybe TRBD1 (6 bases). The CDR3 has 14 amino acids. Trimming removed 4 bases from V and 7 bases from J, with 14 bases in between. Germline V lookup: CDR1 LGHNA, CDR2 YSLEER. In DNA, the CDR3 is TGCGCCAGCAGCCCGGGGGCCTTGCAGCAGCCCCAGCATTTT. This codes for CASSPGALQQPQHF.

The rearrangement uses TRBV7-8 and TRBJ1-6; D gene ambiguous. Trimming pared 1 base from V and 9 bases from J, leaving 13 bases between. The length of the CDR3 is 15 residues. CDR1 and CDR2 from the germline V gene are SGHVS and FQNEAQ. CDR3 coding DNA: TGTGCCAGCAGCTTAGTAGACGGGGTTGGTTCACCCCTCCACTTT. Translating gives CASSLVDGVGSPLHF.

The chain carries TRBV7-3 and TRBJ2-2, with a tentative D call TRBD2 (6 bases). V shed 5 bases and J shed 7 bases, with 8 bases lying between them. The germline CDR1 and CDR2 sequences are SGHTA and FQGTGA. The CDR3 is 12 residues long. CDR3 region: CASSPGGGELFF. The CDR3 bases are TGTGCCAGCAGCCCCGGGGGCGGGGAGCTGTTTTTT.

The chain links TRBV27 to TRBJ2-7; no clear D gene. The CDR3 contains 12 residues. Germline V gene data show CDR1 as MNHEY and CDR2 as SMNVEV (reference sequence). Trimming removed 0 bases at V and 6 bases at J, with 6 bases between. The CDR3 DNA follows: TGTGCCAGCAGTTTATCAGGGCGCGAGCAGTACTTC. Encoded protein: CASSLSGREQYF.

The V and J genes are TRBV15 and TRBJ2-2; no reliable D call. V was clipped by 0 bases and J by 1 base, with 3 bases between them. CDR1 and CDR2 from the germline V gene are LNHNV and YYDKDF (reference sequence). The length of the CDR3 is 14 residues. The CDR3 bases are TGTGCCACCAGCAGAGAACGGAACACCGGGGAGCTGTTTTTT. Its translation is CATSRERNTGELFF.

Only a few counts were recorded for this clone. The chain uses TRBV9 and TRBJ1-3; D may be TRBD1 (5 bases). Germline values: CDR1 SGDLS, CDR2 YYNGEE. The CDR3 is made up of 14 amino acids. V was pared by 4 bases and J by 2 bases, with 10 bases between. As DNA, the CDR3 is TGTGCCAGCAGCCCGGAGGGACCTGGAAACACCATATATTTT. It is translated as CASSPEGPGNTIYF. Full variable domain (missing parts from reference TRBV9 and TRBJ1-3): DSGVTQTPKHLITATGQRVTLRCSPRSGDLSVYWYQQSLDQGLQFLIQYYNGEERAKGNILERFSAQQFPDLHSELNLSSLELGDSALYFCASSPEGPGNTIYFGEGSWLTVV.

The CDR3 DNA reads as TGTGCCAGTAGTATAGGAACCAATTACAAGAACACTGAAGCTTTCTTT. Translated, it gives CASSIGTNYKNTEAFF. The rearrangement joins TRBV19 to TRBJ1-1; D uncertain. CDR3 size: 16 residues. Germline CDR1 is LNHDA and CDR2 is SQIVND (reference sequence). The V and J ends lost 1 base and 1 base respectively, with 13 bases between them.

The CDR3 DNA is TGTGCCAGCAGGGATACCGGGACACTCACCAACTATGAGCAGTTCTTC. The encoded protein is CASRDTGTLTNYEQFF. The chain uses TRBV7-9 and TRBJ2-1; a possible D gene is TRBD1 (6 bases). Germline CDR1 and CDR2: SEHNR and FQNEAQ (reference sequence). The CDR3 runs to 16 residues. V was cut by 6 bases and J by 8 bases, with 23 bases left in between. The variable domain in full, completed from reference TRBV7-9 and TRBJ2-1, reads DTGVSQNPRHKITKRGQNVTFRCDPISEHNRLYWYRQTLGQGPEFLTYFQNEAQLEKSRLLSDRFSAERPKGSFSTLEIQRTEQGDSAMYLCASRDTGTLTNYEQFFGPGTRLTVL.